These 3 T cell receptor beta chains were sequenced from one sample in a study of T-cell reconstitution after alpha-beta-depleted transplantation in children. The TCRbeta library was prepared with unique molecular identifiers. TCRdb reanalysed the PCR reads using MiXCR and keeps one entry per CDR3 protein. This table has approximately 270,000 distinct CDR3 sequences, approximately 9.8% appearing once. Material: PBMCs from the stem cell graft donor, obtained from the stem cell graft. These receptors came from a human donor who donated a stem cell graft to a child with SCID.

The V gene is TRBV27, the J gene TRBJ1-6; D gene ambiguous. Trimming pared 2 bases from V and 7 bases from J, leaving 12 bases between. The CDR3 runs to 15 residues. Germline CDR1 reads MNHEY; CDR2 reads SMNVEV (reference sequence). CDR3 region: CASSLKSGANSPLHF. CDR3 in DNA: TGTGCCAGCAGTTTAAAATCGGGTGCGAATTCACCCCTCCACTTT.

This clonotype was counted a few times. The chain employs TRBV5-8 and TRBJ1-4; D is ambiguous. Germline CDR1 SGHTS, CDR2 YDEGEE. Trimming left V 1 base short and J 7 bases short, with 11 bases between. There are 14 residues in the CDR3. The chain's CDR3 is CASSLTVGSEKLFF. The CDR3 region has the DNA TGTGCCAGCAGCTTGACTGTTGGGAGTGAAAAACTGTTTTTT.

There are a few counts of this clonotype. The chain recombines TRBV7-2 with TRBJ2-7; TRBD1 matches 7 bases. Germline assignment: CDR1 SGHTA and CDR2 FQGNSA. The CDR3 sequence is 14 residues long. V shed 5 bases and J 5 bases; nucleotides not matched to a gene: 9. CDR3: CASSVRQGRNEQYF. As DNA, the CDR3 is TGTGCCAGCAGCGTCCGACAGGGTAGAAACGAGCAGTACTTC.